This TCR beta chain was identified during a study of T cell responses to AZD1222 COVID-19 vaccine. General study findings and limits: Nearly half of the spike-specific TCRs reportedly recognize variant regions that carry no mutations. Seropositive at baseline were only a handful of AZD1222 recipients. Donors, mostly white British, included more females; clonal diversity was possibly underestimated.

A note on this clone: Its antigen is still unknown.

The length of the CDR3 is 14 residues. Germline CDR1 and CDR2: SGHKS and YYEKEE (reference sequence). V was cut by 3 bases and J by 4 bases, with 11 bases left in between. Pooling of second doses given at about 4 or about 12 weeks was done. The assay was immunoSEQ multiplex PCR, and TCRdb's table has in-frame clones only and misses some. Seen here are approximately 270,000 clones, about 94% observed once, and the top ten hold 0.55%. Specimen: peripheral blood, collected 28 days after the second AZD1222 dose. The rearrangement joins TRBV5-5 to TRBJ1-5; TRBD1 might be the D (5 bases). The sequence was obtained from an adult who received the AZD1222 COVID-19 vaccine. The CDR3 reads CASSWGTVNQPQHF. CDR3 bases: TGTGCCAGCAGCTGGGGGACTGTGAATCAGCCCCAGCATTTT.